A selection of T cell receptor beta chains follows, all from one sample in a study of CD8 T cells in Susac syndrome. TCRdb recomputed calls from the immunoSEQ multiplex PCR reads with MiXCR, one row per CDR3 protein. The sample records 110,000 or so distinct CDR3 sequences, less than 97% being singletons. Sequenced: CD4+ T cells from PBMCs. The origin of the receptors is a human donor in good health. Both conserved end residues are part of each CDR3. The order of the fields is CDR3 protein, CDR3 DNA, J gene, clone size, D gene, CDR3 length, V gene. The D gene is left open where the match is weak. The size entry is marked missing in some rows and otherwise reads once, few, many or a size class.

CASSSLHRDIGKRYYGYTF	TGTGCCAGCAGTTCCTTACACCGGGACATCGGAAAAAGATACTATGGCTACACCTTC	TRBJ1-2	-	-	19	TRBV28
CASMERGYGYTF	TGTGCCAGCATGGAAAGGGGCTATGGCTACACCTTC	TRBJ1-2	-	-	12	TRBV28
CASSQPRQLDTQYF	TGTGCCAGCAGCCAACCCCGACAGCTGGATACGCAGTATTTT	TRBJ2-3	-	-	14	TRBV5-4
CATSGTPLETQYF	TGTGCCACCAGCGGGACCCCGTTGGAGACCCAGTACTTC	TRBJ2-5	-	-	13	TRBV15
CASSPGTRGTYEQYF	TGTGCCAGCAGCCCCGGGACTAGGGGGACCTACGAGCAGTACTTC	TRBJ2-7	-	TRBD2	15	TRBV12-3/TRBV12-4
CATSADPQGAYNSPLHF	TGTGCCACCAGCGCCGACCCTCAGGGGGCCTATAATTCACCCCTCCACTTT	TRBJ1-6	-	TRBD1	17	TRBV15
CASSQSGNWYEQYF	TGTGCCAGCAGCCAATCCGGAAATTGGTACGAGCAGTACTTC	TRBJ2-7	-	-	14	TRBV3-1
CASSSSDKHTDTQYF	TGTGCTAGCAGCTCCTCGGACAAACACACAGATACGCAGTATTTT	TRBJ2-3	-	-	15	TRBV7-7
CASSGQGPDYEQYF	TGTGCCAGCAGTGGACAGGGCCCCGACTACGAGCAGTACTTC	TRBJ2-7	-	TRBD1	14	TRBV12-3/TRBV12-4
CASSQVTVSGEQYF	TGCGCCAGCAGCCAAGTCACGGTATCTGGCGAGCAGTACTTC	TRBJ2-7	-	-	14	TRBV4-1
CASSVRETQYF	TGTGCCAGCAGCGTGAGAGAGACCCAGTACTTC	TRBJ2-5	-	-	11	TRBV5-6
CSVVVGLAGGTGELFF	TGCAGCGTTGTAGTGGGGCTAGCGGGAGGAACCGGGGAGCTGTTTTTT	TRBJ2-2	-	TRBD2	16	TRBV29-1
CASSLTGDYNEQFF	TGTGCCAGCAGCCTTACGGGAGACTACAATGAGCAGTTCTTC	TRBJ2-1	-	-	14	TRBV6-2/TRBV6-3
CSALHGTSVPTDTQYF	TGCAGTGCCCTCCACGGGACTAGCGTACCCACAGATACGCAGTATTTT	TRBJ2-3	-	TRBD2	16	TRBV20-1
CASSRQGPSDTQYF	TGTGCCAGCTCAAGGCAGGGTCCCTCGGATACGCAGTATTTT	TRBJ2-3	once	-	14	TRBV18
CASSLGRGFETQYF	TGTGCCAGCAGCTTAGGTCGTGGTTTTGAGACCCAGTACTTC	TRBJ2-5	-	-	14	TRBV7-2
CASSDQQGARNIQYF	TGTGCCAGCAGCGACCAACAGGGGGCGAGGAACATTCAGTACTTC	TRBJ2-4	-	TRBD1	15	TRBV7-2
CASSEVSTDTQYF	TGTGCCAGCAGCGAAGTGAGCACAGATACGCAGTATTTT	TRBJ2-3	-	-	13	TRBV3-1
CASSPGRNNQPQHF	TGTGCCAGCTCACCGGGCAGGAACAATCAGCCCCAGCATTTT	TRBJ1-5	-	-	14	TRBV18
CSAPDNHQETQYF	TGCAGTGCCCCGGACAACCACCAAGAGACCCAGTACTTC	TRBJ2-5	-	-	13	TRBV20-1
CSVDTLRGYTF	TGCAGCGTTGACACCCTGAGGGGCTACACCTTC	TRBJ1-2	-	-	11	TRBV29-1
CATSDGGRGSSYNEQFF	TGTGCCACCAGTGACGGTGGGCGGGGGAGCTCCTACAATGAGCAGTTCTTC	TRBJ2-1	once	TRBD2	17	TRBV24-1
CSVRRLSNYGYTF	TGCAGTGTTAGGAGACTGTCTAACTATGGCTACACCTTC	TRBJ1-2	-	-	13	TRBV20-1
CASSSTAIEGYTF	TGTGCCAGCAGCTCTACAGCGATAGAAGGCTACACCTTC	TRBJ1-2	-	-	13	TRBV5-4
CASSNAGLAMYEQYF	TGTGCCAGCAGCAACGCCGGACTAGCGATGTACGAGCAGTACTTC	TRBJ2-7	-	TRBD2	15	TRBV5-5